This T cell receptor beta chain appears in the sequencing data of a study of cytomegalovirus exposure and HLA in healthy donors. Overall study: Roughly 170 million T cells yielded under 130 million unique TCR beta sequences in earlier analysis. Points from the study as a whole: The authors later found HLA-associated TCR beta chains more clonally expanded than equally common others.

PCR amplification relied on 60 Vbeta primers (plus 13 Jbeta primers). Sequencing used immunoSEQ multiplex PCR; TCRdb keeps in-frame clones, though not all of them. This sample carries 150,000 to 200,000 clones, about 75% of them seen once, and the ten largest clones take 2.5% to 3%. Concerning this clone: The target antigen is unknown.

The CDR3 runs to 16 residues. Germline CDR1 is SGHNT and CDR2 is YYREEE (reference sequence). J gave up 3 bases and V 4 bases, and 8 bases lay outside the gene matches. The chain recombines TRBV5-4 with TRBJ2-1; 9 nucleotides agree with TRBD2. The sequencing sample was made of PBMCs. The receptor comes from a woman aged 45-60 years in good health and CMV-seropositive. This CDR3 reads CASSLTLAGYYNEQFF. For the CDR3, the DNA is TGTGCCAGCAGCCTTACACTAGCGGGCTACTACAATGAGCAGTTCTTC. Looking up the rest from reference TRBV5-4 and TRBJ2-1 gives the full variable domain: ETGVTQSPTHLIKTRGQQVTLRCSSQSGHNTVSWYQQALGQGPQFIFQYYREEENGRGNFPPRFSGLQFPNYSSELNVNALELDDSALYLCASSLTLAGYYNEQFFGPGTRLTVL.